Following are 22 T cell receptor beta chains from one sample sequenced in a study of OX40 agonist ivuxolimab in advanced cancers. TCRdb keeps only in-frame clones here, not all; method: immunoSEQ multiplex PCR. The profile shows 55,000 to 75,000 clones, 75% to 90% of them singletons. The sample was CD4+ or CD8+ T cells sorted from blood, taken in a trial of the OX40 agonist ivuxolimab. The origin of the receptors is an adult with an advanced solid tumor such as melanoma, head and neck, liver or kidney cancer.

CDR3 DNA: TGCAGCGTTGTGGGCTTTCTGGGGCCGGCTAATGAAAAACTGTTTTTT. As protein: CSVVGFLGPANEKLFF. V and J are TRBV29-1 and TRBJ1-4; possible D gene TRBD1, 5 bases. The germline gives CDR1 SQVTM, CDR2 ANQGSEA. This CDR3 has 16 amino acids. V gave up 4 bases and J gave up 3 bases, with 18 bases separating them.

CDR3 sequence (DNA): TGTGCCAGCAGCGTAGCTGCCAGAATCACAGATACGCAGTATTTT. Translating it yields CASSVAARITDTQYF. J is TRBJ2-3 and V is TRBV9, with no clear D. The V gene lost 0 bases and the J gene lost 2 bases, with 10 bases spanning the gap. The CDR3 sequence is 15 residues long. Germline values: CDR1 SGDLS, CDR2 YYNGEE.

This clone was seen only a few times. Other DNA sequences in this sample translate to the same CDR3. The V gene is TRBV10-3, the J gene TRBJ1-2; 9 nucleotides match TRBD1. The CDR3 contains 12 residues. J was trimmed by 13 bases and V by 6 bases; bases with no gene match: 9. Per the germline V gene, CDR1 is ENHRY and CDR2 is SYGVKD. CDR3 region: CAIRPGQGYPTF. Written as DNA, the CDR3 is TGTGCCATCAGGCCGGGACAGGGATATCCCACCTTC.

The rearrangement joins TRBV7-6 to TRBJ2-7, with D perhaps matching TRBD1 (6 bases). CDR3 size: 13 residues. Trimming cost V 4 bases and J 0 bases, with 7 bases left between them. CDR1 is SGHVS and CDR2 is FNYEAQ in the germline V gene. CDR3 region: CASSYRDSYEQYF. The CDR3 DNA is TGTGCCAGCAGCTACAGGGACTCCTACGAGCAGTACTTC.

This chain uses TRBV7-2 with TRBJ2-1; the D gene is possibly TRBD1 (8 bases). Germline CDR1 and CDR2: SGHTA and FQGNSA. The CDR3 loop spans 16 amino acids. V lost 6 bases and J lost 2, with 17 bases in between. CDR3 sequence reads: CASSKAGQDPYNEQFF. The DNA for the CDR3 is TGTGCCAGCAGTAAAGCGGGACAGGACCCCTACAATGAGCAGTTCTTC.

The chain links TRBV7-6 to TRBJ2-2; no firm D call. CDR1 SGHVS and CDR2 FNYEAQ come from the germline V gene. Trimming pared 0 bases from V and 6 bases from J, leaving 8 bases between. This CDR3 contains 14 residues. In DNA form, the CDR3 reads TGTGCCAGCAGCTTAGCCTGGAGACCCGGGGAGCTGTTTTTT. Translated: CASSLAWRPGELFF.

V usage is TRBV7-6 and J usage is TRBJ1-1; D is perhaps TRBD1 (6 bases). The CDR3 covers 16 residues. V lost 2 bases and J 0 bases, leaving 13 bases between the germline ends. Germline CDR1 SGHVS, CDR2 FNYEAQ. DNA of the CDR3: TGTGCCAGCAGCTTATACCGAGGGGGAATGAACACTGAAGCTTTCTTT. It encodes CASSLYRGGMNTEAFF.

The chain has TRBV28 and TRBJ1-2, with D maybe TRBD1 (5 bases). V lost 7 bases and J lost 2, with 17 bases in between. Germline CDR1 MDHEN, CDR2 SYDVKM. CDR3 length equals 15 residues. CDR3 protein: CASTLLQAGNYGYTF. The CDR3 region has the DNA TGTGCCAGCACCCTATTACAGGCAGGCAACTATGGCTACACCTTC.

The chain couples TRBV5-3 to TRBJ1-3; D uncertain. TRBV5-3 is an ORF; its function is uncertain. V lost 0 bases, J lost 0 bases, and 16 bases lay in between. The CDR3 is made up of 18 amino acids. The CDR3 region has the DNA TGTGCCAGAAGCTTGGGCCTCGGCAGCCTCTTCTCTGGAAACACCATATATTTT. This sequence encodes CARSLGLGSLFSGNTIYF.

The V call is TRBV18, the J call TRBJ1-3, with a possible D match to TRBD1 (6 bases). The CDR3 has 17 amino acids. Trimming removed 3 bases from V and 3 bases from J, with 18 bases in between. The germline V gene has CDR1 KGHSH and CDR2 LQKENI. CDR3 protein: CASSPRETGSSGNTIYF. The CDR3 coding sequence is TGTGCCAGCTCACCTCGAGAAACAGGGAGCAGTGGAAACACCATATATTTT.

The DNA for the CDR3 is TGTGCCAGCAGCCCCCGTAGGGGGAGGACTGAAGCTTTCTTT. Its translation is CASSPRRGRTEAFF. V is TRBV7-2 and J is TRBJ1-1; possible D gene TRBD1, 6 bases. V was cut by 5 bases and J by 5 bases, with 15 bases left in between. Germline V gene sequence: CDR1 SGHTA, CDR2 FQGNSA. The CDR3 has 14 amino acids.

The chain links TRBV15 to TRBJ2-1; tentatively, D is TRBD2 (5 bases). V was pared by 0 bases and J by 1 base, with 16 bases between. This CDR3 is built from 18 residues. The germline CDR1 and CDR2 sequences are LNHNV and YYDKDF (reference sequence). The CDR3 loop reads CATSRDLPGKGSYNEQFF. CDR3 bases: TGTGCCACCAGCAGAGATTTACCCGGGAAAGGGTCCTACAATGAGCAGTTCTTC.

The CDR3 DNA is TGTGCCAGCAGGGGGACTTTGTTCGACACCATATATTTT. Translation: CASRGTLFDTIYF. The rearrangement joins TRBV2 to TRBJ1-3, with D possibly matching TRBD1 (5 bases). Germline V gene data show CDR1 as SNHLY and CDR2 as FYNNEI. The CDR3 sequence is 13 residues long. Trimming pared 6 bases from V and 8 bases from J, leaving 14 bases between.

This clone has only a few counts. The chain carries TRBV10-2 and TRBJ2-5, with 7 bases lining up with TRBD1. The ends lost 7 bases at V and 1 base at J; junction bases unmatched: 6. In germline, CDR1 is WSHSY, CDR2 SAAADI. This CDR3 is 14 amino acids long. The CDR3 reads CASTVGQFQETQYF. In DNA form, the CDR3 reads TGCGCCAGCACCGTGGGACAGTTCCAAGAGACCCAGTACTTC.

V usage is TRBV18 and J usage is TRBJ1-2, with D hard to call. Germline values: CDR1 KGHSH, CDR2 LQKENI. The CDR3 extends over 13 amino acids. The V gene lost 3 bases and the J gene lost 6 bases, with 11 bases spanning the gap. CDR3 sequence reads: CASSPPVGDGYTF. CDR3 DNA: TGTGCCAGCTCACCCCCCGTCGGAGATGGCTACACCTTC.

V is TRBV6-1 and J is TRBJ2-1; 7 bases map to TRBD2. Germline CDR1 reads MNHNS; CDR2 reads SASEGT. The junction had 9 bases not matched to a gene; V was cut back by 4 bases and J by 6 bases. The CDR3 has 15 residues. This chain's CDR3 is CASSAPLGTINEQFF. As DNA, the CDR3 is TGTGCCAGCAGTGCACCCCTGGGGACTATCAATGAGCAGTTCTTC.

The V and J genes are TRBV11-2 and TRBJ2-1; TRBD2 is a possible D gene (6 bases). CDR1 and CDR2 from the germline V gene are SGHAT and FQNNGV. The V end was cut by 1 base, the J end by 7 bases, with 11 bases between. This CDR3 is built from 14 residues. DNA for the CDR3: TGTGCCAGCAGCTTAGCTGGAAGCGGGAATGAGCAGTTCTTC. It translates to CASSLAGSGNEQFF.

The chain employs TRBV7-2 and TRBJ1-6; D is perhaps TRBD1 (5 bases). In germline, CDR1 is SGHTA, CDR2 FQGNSA. V was trimmed by 4 bases and J by 9 bases, leaving 13 bases between them. The CDR3 runs to 14 residues. CDR3 residues: CASSSMQGGSPLHF. CDR3 bases: TGTGCCAGCAGCTCTATGCAGGGAGGTTCACCCCTCCACTTT.

The CDR3 coding sequence is TGTGCCAGCAGCTCCTTAGCGGAACCTAGCTACGAGCAGTACTTC. Protein sequence: CASSSLAEPSYEQYF. The chain uses TRBV5-4 and TRBJ2-7; possible D gene TRBD2, 6 bases. CDR1 is SGHNT and CDR2 is YYREEE in the germline V gene (reference sequence). The CDR3 is made up of 15 amino acids. The germline V and J ends were trimmed by 3 bases and 3 bases, with 16 bases remaining between them. The whole variable domain, remainder taken from reference TRBV5-4 and TRBJ2-7, is ETGVTQSPTHLIKTRGQQVTLRCSSQSGHNTVSWYQQALGQGPQFIFQYYREEENGRGNFPPRFSGLQFPNYSSELNVNALELDDSALYLCASSSLAEPSYEQYFGPGTRLTVT.

The chain combines TRBV28 with TRBJ2-7; 9 bases align to TRBD1. This CDR3 comprises 16 residues. V lost 2 bases and J lost 0; bases outside the gene matches: 5. Germline V lookup: CDR1 MDHEN, CDR2 SYDVKM. As DNA, the CDR3 is TGTGCCAGCAGTTTACTGACAGGGGGGAGCTCCTACGAGCAGTACTTC. It encodes CASSLLTGGSSYEQYF.

Note on this clone: One end of the junction fails to match germline, which may point to a read error. The sample contains more than one DNA sequence encoding this CDR3. The V gene is TRBV6-5, the J gene TRBJ1-4, with a possible D match to TRBD1 (5 bases). Germline V CDR1 and CDR2: MNHEY, SVGAGI. CDR3 length: 14 residues. CDR3 residues: CASSPTATNEKLFF. The CDR3 region has the DNA TGTGCCAGCAGTCCGACAGCAACTAATGAAAAGCTGTTTTTT.

The chain couples TRBV7-2 to TRBJ2-5; D gene unclear. The CDR3 totals 14 residues. V was clipped by 7 bases and J by 4 bases, with 16 bases between them. In germline, CDR1 is SGHTA, CDR2 FQGNSA. CDR3 DNA: TGTGCCAGCATGGATGGGGTCGGAAGAGAGACCCAGTACTTC. Its translation: CASMDGVGRETQYF.